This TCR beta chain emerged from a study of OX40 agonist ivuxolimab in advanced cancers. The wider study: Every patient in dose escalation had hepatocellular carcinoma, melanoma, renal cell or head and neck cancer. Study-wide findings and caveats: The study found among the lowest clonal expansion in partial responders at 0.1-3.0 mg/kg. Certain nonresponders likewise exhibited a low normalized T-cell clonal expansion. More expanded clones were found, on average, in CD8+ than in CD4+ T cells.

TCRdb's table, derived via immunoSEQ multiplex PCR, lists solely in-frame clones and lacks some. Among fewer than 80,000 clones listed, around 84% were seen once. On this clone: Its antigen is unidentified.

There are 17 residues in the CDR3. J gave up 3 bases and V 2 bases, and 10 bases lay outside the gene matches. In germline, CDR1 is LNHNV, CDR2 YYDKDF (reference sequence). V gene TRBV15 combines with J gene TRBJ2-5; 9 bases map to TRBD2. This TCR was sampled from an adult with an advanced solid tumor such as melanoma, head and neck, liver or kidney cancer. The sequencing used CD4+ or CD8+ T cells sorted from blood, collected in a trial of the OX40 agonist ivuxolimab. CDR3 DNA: TGTGCCACCAGCAGAAACTTAGCGGGGGACCCAAAAGAGACCCAGTACTTC. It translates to CATSRNLAGDPKETQYF.